Shown below are 17 T cell receptor beta chains from a single sample sequenced in a study of blood T cell repertoires in COVID-19. Using immunoSEQ multiplex PCR, the repertoire was profiled, and TCRdb retains in-frame clones only, with some absent. The sample holds approximately 220,000 clones, 75% to 90% seen once. The material sequenced was PBMCs or T cells enriched from blood (not recorded which). These receptor sequences come from a man in his thirties or forties who had recovered from COVID-19.

The CDR3 region is CASSGPGQRYEQYF. The CDR3 bases are TGTGCCAGCAGCGGGCCGGGACAGCGATACGAGCAGTACTTC. The chain is built from TRBV7-8 and TRBJ2-7; 7 positions agree with TRBD1. The J segment lost 4 bases and the V segment lost 5 bases, leaving 8 bases of the junction unmatched. The CDR3 loop spans 14 amino acids. Germline V gene sequence: CDR1 SGHVS, CDR2 FQNEAQ.

The chain recombines TRBV30 with TRBJ2-7; 12 bases are a match to TRBD1. Germline CDR1 and CDR2: GTSNPN and SVGIG (reference sequence). With V trimmed by 1 base and J by 7 bases, 5 bases remained unmatched. There are 14 residues in the CDR3. CDR3 amino acids: CAWSGGQGAREQYF. The CDR3 DNA reads TGTGCCTGGAGTGGGGGACAGGGGGCGCGTGAGCAGTACTTC.

The chain carries TRBV20-1 and TRBJ2-2; TRBD1 aligns across 7 bases. Trimming removed 3 bases from V and 5 bases from J; junction bases left unmatched: 12. This CDR3 spans 16 amino acids. Germline V gene sequence: CDR1 DFQATT, CDR2 SNEGSKA (reference sequence). CDR3 residues: CSASAQNRGGTGELFF. Written as DNA, the CDR3 is TGCAGTGCTAGTGCCCAAAACAGGGGCGGGACCGGGGAGCTGTTTTTT.

This clone showed up just once. V usage is TRBV28 and J usage is TRBJ1-5, with 7 bases lining up with TRBD1. Germline values: CDR1 MDHEN, CDR2 SYDVKM. V was clipped by 4 bases and J by 11 bases; unmatched bases: 11. The CDR3 contains 14 residues. CDR3 sequence reads: CASSSGQAGRAQHF. CDR3 DNA sequence: TGTGCCAGCAGTTCCGGACAGGCGGGGAGAGCCCAGCATTTT. Looking up the rest from reference TRBV28 and TRBJ1-5 gives the full variable domain: DVKVTQSSRYLVKRTGEKVFLECVQDMDHENMFWYRQDPGLGLRLIYFSYDVKMKEKGDIPEGYSVSREKKERFSLILESASTNQTSMYLCASSSGQAGRAQHFGDGTRLSIL.

The chain joins TRBV30 to TRBJ2-2, with 8 nucleotides matching TRBD1. In germline, CDR1 is GTSNPN, CDR2 SVGIG (reference sequence). This CDR3 has 15 residues. With 1 base clipped from V and 5 bases from J, the junction kept 6 bases outside the gene matches. The CDR3 DNA reads TGTGCCTGGAGTGCCCTAAGACAGGGGACCGGGGAGCTGTTTTTT. Protein: CAWSALRQGTGELFF.

The V call is TRBV7-8, the J call TRBJ2-3, with 13 bases aligning to TRBD2. This CDR3 comprises 21 residues. Germline CDR1 is SGHVS and CDR2 is FQNEAQ. After removal of 0 bases from V and 0 bases from J, the junction contained 12 bases not matched to a gene. The chain's CDR3 is CASSLARTSGRGTSSTDTQYF. Here the CDR3 DNA reads TGTGCCAGCAGCTTAGCCAGGACTAGCGGGAGAGGGACCTCTAGCACAGATACGCAGTATTTT.

The chain couples TRBV27 to TRBJ1-6; no reliable D call. CDR3 size: 15 residues. V lost 5 bases and J 6 bases, leaving 14 bases between the germline ends. The V gene's germline CDR1 is MNHEY and CDR2 SMNVEV (reference sequence). The CDR3 is CASSSGMVPNSPLHF. CDR3 DNA sequence: TGTGCCAGCAGTAGTGGCATGGTACCTAATTCACCCCTCCACTTT.

The chain joins TRBV11-3 to TRBJ1-1, with 7 positions matching TRBD1. The CDR3 sequence is 13 residues long. Germline V gene lookup returns CDR1 SGHNT and CDR2 YENEEA. The trim removed 0 bases at V and 8 bases at J, leaving 3 bases unmatched. The CDR3 DNA reads TGTGCCAGCAGCTTAGATGGGGACAGCGAAGCTTTCTTT. Its translation is CASSLDGDSEAFF.

The rearrangement uses TRBV5-6 and TRBJ1-1; D gene ambiguous. Trimming took off 1 base at V and 10 bases at J, with 11 bases between the two ends. Germline CDR1 and CDR2: SGHDT and YYEEEE. The CDR3 has 12 residues. The CDR3 is CASSLSAGGAFF. The CDR3 DNA sequence: TGTGCCAGCAGCTTGTCGGCAGGTGGAGCTTTCTTT.

V gene TRBV29-1 combines with J gene TRBJ2-5; 7 nucleotides line up with TRBD1. From germline, CDR1 is SQVTM and CDR2 ANQGSEA. The V and J ends lost 3 bases and 0 bases, in that order; junction bases with no gene match: 13. The CDR3 totals 17 residues. In DNA form, the CDR3 reads TGCAGCGTTGAGGACCCCGCGAGGGGACAGTACCAAGAGACCCAGTACTTC. Translated, it gives CSVEDPARGQYQETQYF.

This clone was observed once. The CDR3 loop reads CASTVVQRGPNTGELFF. The DNA of the CDR3 is TGTGCCAGCACCGTTGTCCAGCGGGGGCCTAACACCGGGGAGCTGTTTTTT. The chain carries TRBV5-4 and TRBJ2-2; 8 positions match TRBD2. CDR1 and CDR2 (germline): SGHNT, YYREEE (reference sequence). The trim removed 6 bases at V and 2 bases at J, leaving 12 bases unmatched. The CDR3 consists of 17 residues.

The chain is built from TRBV7-9 and TRBJ2-1, with 9 nucleotides matching TRBD2. Germline values: CDR1 SEHNR, CDR2 FQNEAQ (reference sequence). V shed 5 bases and J 1 base; nucleotides not matched to a gene: 6. The CDR3 runs 16 residues. The CDR3 DNA follows: TGTGCCAGCAGCCTGCTTCTAGCGGGATCCTACAATGAGCAGTTCTTC. Its protein is CASSLLLAGSYNEQFF.

Comments on this clone: Other DNA variants within this sample encode the same CDR3. V is TRBV5-4 and J is TRBJ1-2; TRBD1 matches at 8 bases. Trimming at V came to 4 bases and at J to 2 bases, leaving 4 bases not matched to a gene. Germline-derived CDR1 and CDR2 are SGHNT and YYREEE (reference sequence). The CDR3 is 14 residues long. The CDR3 spells CASSLGQGNYGYTF. CDR3 coding DNA: TGTGCCAGCAGCCTCGGACAGGGAAACTATGGCTACACCTTC.

V gene TRBV11-1 combines with J gene TRBJ2-7; D remains ambiguous. CDR3 length equals 13 residues. The germline V gene has CDR1 SGHAT and CDR2 FQDESV (reference sequence). V shed 5 bases and J shed 4 bases, with 12 bases lying between them. The CDR3 loop reads CASSGPQDYEQYF. CDR3 DNA sequence: TGTGCCAGCAGCGGGCCCCAGGATTACGAGCAGTACTTC.

The V call is TRBV30, the J call TRBJ1-1; unclear D gene. Germline V gene sequence: CDR1 GTSNPN, CDR2 SVGIG (reference sequence). Trimming stripped 2 bases from V and 6 bases from J, with 16 bases between. This CDR3 spans 14 amino acids. The CDR3 spells CAWSPWSGGSEAFF. CDR3 nucleotides: TGTGCCTGGAGTCCCTGGAGTGGTGGATCTGAAGCTTTCTTT.

A few counts support this clone. The J gene is TRBJ2-7, the V gene TRBV6-6; D is uncertain. The CDR3 has 12 amino acids. In germline, CDR1 is MNHNY, CDR2 SVGAGI (reference sequence). Trimming pared 5 bases from V and 3 bases from J, leaving 8 bases between. For the CDR3, the DNA is TGTGCCAGCAGTCAGCAGGACTACGAGCAGTACTTC. Residues: CASSQQDYEQYF.

This clone showed up just a few times. The rearrangement links TRBV11-2 to TRBJ1-2; a weak D match, TRBD1 (6 bases). V was clipped by 4 bases and J by 6 bases, with 12 bases between them. Germline lookup yields CDR1 SGHAT and CDR2 FQNNGV. This CDR3 region has 13 residues. Here the CDR3 reads CASSSTGQNGYTF. In DNA form, the CDR3 reads TGTGCCAGCAGCTCCACAGGACAGAATGGCTACACCTTC.